The source of this T cell receptor (beta chain) is a study of T cells in tuberculosis. Turning to the study itself: IGRA-negative adolescents, IGRA-positive adolescents with latent tuberculosis and adults with active tuberculosis formed this South African cohort.

This CDR3 contains 14 residues. The germline CDR1 and CDR2 sequences are MDHEN and SYDVKM. Trimming removed 6 bases from V and 6 bases from J, with 15 bases in between. Measured with immunoSEQ multiplex PCR; TCRdb has only the in-frame clones, and not every one. Here the sample spans around 38,000 clones, approximately 95% being singletons. This chain links TRBV28 with TRBJ1-3; D is unclear. The source is a donor under 30 with latent tuberculosis or without tuberculosis infection. Sequencing was done on a sample of PBMCs. CDR3 sequence: CASRPPGSENTIYF. CDR3 coding DNA: TGTGCCAGCAGGCCCCCGGGGAGCGAAAACACCATATATTTT.